This TCR beta chain came from a study of blood T cells in healthy people across ages. V lost 0 bases to trimming and J lost 5 bases, with 9 bases between them. The CDR3 contains 14 residues. Per the germline V gene, CDR1 is SGHKS and CDR2 is YYEKEE (reference sequence). A second PCR of 7 to 11 cycles used a sample-barcoded 5' primer and a J-beta primer mix. Via MiXCR, TCRdb re-called the 5' RACE reads, giving one row per CDR3 protein. The sample consists of around 800,000 distinct CDR3 sequences, 35% to 60% of them appearing once. This clonotype was seen more than once but under ten times. The material sequenced was blood. This sequence joins TRBV5-5 and TRBJ1-5; D unresolved. The sequence was obtained from an elderly man in good health. CDR3 sequence reads: CASSLVRTDQPQHF. CDR3 sequence (DNA): TGTGCCAGCAGCTTGGTGAGGACCGATCAGCCCCAGCATTTT. The full variable domain, with the rest looked up from reference TRBV5-5 and TRBJ1-5, is DAGVTQSPTHLIKTRGQQVTLRCSPISGHKSVSWYQQVLGQGPQFIFQYYEKEERGRGNFPDRFSARQFPNYSSELNVNALLLGDSALYLCASSLVRTDQPQHFGDGTRLSIL.